This is a list of T cell receptor beta chains from one sample in a study of T cells after yellow fever vaccination. TCRdb reanalysed the 5' RACE reads using MiXCR and keeps one entry per CDR3 protein. The data show 120,000 or so distinct CDR3 sequences, under 9% seen once. Sequenced here: CD8+ T cells sorted from PBMCs, sampled on the day of the yellow fever booster vaccination. Receptors were obtained from a man between 18 and 29 years old who received the YFV17D yellow fever vaccine. Each CDR3 is given without its conserved first and last residue.

TRBV6-2/TRBV6-3	TRBJ2-5	ASMMMETQY
TRBV29-1	TRBJ2-7	SMRGQGLSEQY
TRBV4-1	TRBJ2-2	ASSQTTGNTGELF
TRBV4-1	TRBJ2-5	ASSQLGLEETQY
TRBV14	TRBJ1-3	ASSQVEGLSGNTIY
TRBV6-6	TRBJ1-1	ASSSGRTEAF
TRBV11-2	TRBJ1-2	ASSLANSGTGFRTET
TRBV6-2/TRBV6-3	TRBJ2-1	ASSSTAYEQF
TRBV12-5	TRBJ1-5	ASGFGQGITQPQH
TRBV12-3/TRBV12-4	TRBJ1-5	ASSGTSGGAPGGTSNQPQH
TRBV7-2	TRBJ1-5	ASSLFGAPYGNQPQH
TRBV27	TRBJ1-4	ASSAGVVGEKLF
TRBV29-1	TRBJ2-6	SVQQGTGANVLT
TRBV12-3/TRBV12-4	TRBJ1-2	ASLGVYGYT
TRBV29-1	TRBJ1-1	SVEEGRGVVTEAF
TRBV28	TRBJ1-2	ASSLAGNGYT
TRBV24-1	TRBJ2-5	ATSGTGQETQY
TRBV28	TRBJ2-2	ASSFSGAIGGELF
TRBV9	TRBJ2-1	ASSVVVGGSNEQF
TRBV7-6	TRBJ2-6	ASSLVSGGSGANVLT
TRBV5-1	TRBJ1-2	ASSSEGTGGIYGYT
TRBV12-3/TRBV12-4	TRBJ2-7	ASSPGLADPGY
TRBV7-8	TRBJ1-4	ASSTEVAGGEKLF
TRBV11-2	TRBJ2-1	ASSSGQSSYNEQF
TRBV6-1	TRBJ2-7	ATGDGGIYEQY
TRBV4-1	TRBJ2-5	ASSQAQRGQETQY
TRBV28	TRBJ1-4	ASSLGSTNEKLF
TRBV19	TRBJ1-6	ASSFWTGEGSPLH
TRBV7-9	TRBJ2-3	ASRLTSGDSTDTQY
TRBV7-9	TRBJ1-1	ASSLPFGVTEAF
TRBV15	TRBJ2-3	ATSTESDLKTPDTQY
TRBV12-3/TRBV12-4	TRBJ2-3	ASSPSRAQY
TRBV2	TRBJ2-1	ASSDPTSGGHEQF
TRBV6-5	TRBJ2-3	ATSGQGFADTQY
TRBV12-3/TRBV12-4	TRBJ1-6	ASSLSGANSPLH
TRBV4-1	TRBJ1-1	ASSPLGGRIGNTEAF
TRBV10-3	TRBJ2-6	AIGIAQGASGANVLT
TRBV4-1	TRBJ1-1	ASSPWAANTEAF